Following are 19 T cell receptor beta chains from one sample sequenced in a study of blood T cell repertoires in COVID-19. The protocol was immunoSEQ multiplex PCR, while the TCRdb copy is restricted to in-frame clones and leaves out a portion. The top ten clones hold 3% of a sample with around 260,000 clones, 86% of them seen once. Sample: peripheral blood. Receptors were obtained from a woman in her twenties or thirties with active or convalescent COVID-19.

J is TRBJ2-1 and V is TRBV10-3; 11 bases agree with TRBD2. Losses at the gene ends were 2 bases for V and 6 bases for J; bases not matched to a gene: 3. Germline V gene lookup returns CDR1 ENHRY and CDR2 SYGVKD. This CDR3 region has 15 residues. CDR3 DNA: TGTGCCATCAGTGAGGGGACTAGCGGACGCAATGAGCAGTTCTTC. Residues: CAISEGTSGRNEQFF.

V gene TRBV2 combines with J gene TRBJ1-2, with no clear D. The germline V gene has CDR1 SNHLY and CDR2 FYNNEI. Trimming stripped 10 bases from V and 7 bases from J, with 16 bases between. CDR3 length: 12 residues. The CDR3 DNA is TGTGCCACCAAACCAGACACCGGTGGCTACACCTTC. Translated, it gives CATKPDTGGYTF.

V usage is TRBV7-2 and J usage is TRBJ2-2, with 10 bases lining up with TRBD2. This CDR3 has 18 amino acids. Germline CDR1 and CDR2: SGHTA and FQGNSA. After removal of 5 bases from V and 5 bases from J, the junction contained 14 bases not matched to a gene. CDR3 nucleotides: TGTGCCAGCAGCCCCGGGGTAGCGGGGGGAACGAGGACCGGGGAGCTGTTTTTT. This encodes CASSPGVAGGTRTGELFF. The full variable domain, in which reference TRBV7-2 and TRBJ2-2 provide the parts outside the CDR3, is GAGVSQSPSNKVTEKGKDVELRCDPISGHTALYWYRQSLGQGLEFLIYFQGNSAPDKSGLPSDRFSAERTGGSVSTLTIQRTQQEDSAVYLCASSPGVAGGTRTGELFFGEGSRLTVL.

The rearrangement uses TRBV3-1 (or the pseudogene TRBV3-2) and TRBJ2-1; perhaps TRBD2 as D (7 bases). Germline-derived CDR1 and CDR2 are LGHDT and YNNKEL (reference sequence). The CDR3 covers 16 residues. Between the trimmed V and J ends, which lost 4 bases and 2 bases, there was a span of 15 bases. The CDR3 region has the DNA TGTGCCAGCAGCCGAGGGGGGGGGCTTACCTACAATGAGCAGTTCTTC. Its protein is CASSRGGGLTYNEQFF.

This sequence joins TRBV30 and TRBJ1-1; D is perhaps TRBD1 (6 bases). CDR1 and CDR2 (germline): GTSNPN, SVGIG (reference sequence). V shed 2 bases and J shed 0 bases, with 10 bases lying between them. The CDR3 totals 14 residues. CDR3 amino acids: CAWSRGTLNTEAFF. DNA for the CDR3: TGTGCCTGGAGTAGGGGGACACTGAACACTGAAGCTTTCTTT.

V is TRBV5-1 and J is TRBJ2-7, with D perhaps matching TRBD1 (6 bases). Germline V gene sequence: CDR1 SGHRS, CDR2 YFSETQ. Deletions cut 4 bases from V and 7 bases from J, with 27 bases between. There are 17 residues in the CDR3. The CDR3 is CASSPGPTGSGPNEQYF. The CDR3 DNA reads TGCGCCAGCAGCCCGGGCCCGACAGGATCGGGTCCCAATGAGCAGTACTTC.

A single count supports this clone. The genes are TRBV9 and TRBJ2-7; D possibly corresponds to TRBD1 (6 bases). Germline CDR1 is SGDLS and CDR2 is YYNGEE. The CDR3 contains 14 residues. V was clipped by 0 bases and J by 5 bases, with 12 bases between them. DNA of the CDR3: TGTGCCAGCAGCGTAGAACAGGGCGCCCACGAGCAGTACTTC. This translates into CASSVEQGAHEQYF.

V usage is TRBV19 and J usage is TRBJ2-3, with TRBD1 matching 8 bases. V dropped 4 bases and J dropped 1; count of bases not matched to a gene: 7. The CDR3 spans 16 residues. Germline CDR1 LNHDA, CDR2 SQIVND (reference sequence). CDR3 in DNA: TGTGCCAGTAGTACCTGGACAGGGTCGCGCACAGATACGCAGTATTTT. It codes for CASSTWTGSRTDTQYF.

V usage is TRBV7-9 and J usage is TRBJ2-5, with TRBD1 matching 11 bases. The ends lost 6 bases at V and 2 bases at J; junction bases unmatched: 8. Per the germline V gene, CDR1 is SEHNR and CDR2 is FQNEAQ (reference sequence). CDR3 length: 16 amino acids. CDR3 loop: CASRFGTGGLQETQYF. In DNA form, the CDR3 reads TGTGCCAGCAGATTTGGGACAGGGGGGCTACAAGAGACCCAGTACTTC.

The J gene is TRBJ2-7, the V gene TRBV15; possible D gene TRBD2, 7 bases. Trimming took off 3 bases at V and 0 bases at J, with 24 bases between the two ends. CDR1 is LNHNV and CDR2 is YYDKDF in the germline V gene (reference sequence). The CDR3 is 19 amino acids. The CDR3 spells CATSRKGGLLRRGSYEQYF. CDR3 sequence (DNA): TGTGCCACCAGCAGGAAGGGGGGGCTTCTGAGGAGGGGCTCCTACGAGCAGTACTTC.

This clone was detected once. The chain couples TRBV2 to TRBJ2-7; 11 nucleotides agree with TRBD1. The CDR3 is made up of 14 amino acids. Germline-derived CDR1 and CDR2 are SNHLY and FYNNEI. V gave up 3 bases and J gave up 3 bases; unmatched junction bases: 1. CDR3 DNA sequence: TGTGCCAGCAGTGACGGGACAGGGGGCTACGAGCAGTACTTC. Residues: CASSDGTGGYEQYF.

This rearrangement joins TRBV27 to TRBJ2-7; a possible D gene is TRBD1 (6 bases). From germline, CDR1 is MNHEY and CDR2 SMNVEV (reference sequence). The germline V and J ends were trimmed by 4 bases and 1 base, with 17 bases remaining between them. The CDR3 loop spans 16 amino acids. Written as DNA, the CDR3 is TGTGCCAGCAGTTCATCCGCCGGGACACGGTCCTACGAGCAGTACTTC. Translating it yields CASSSSAGTRSYEQYF.

The chain couples TRBV6-9 to TRBJ1-1; 10 bases are a match to TRBD1. Trimming took 4 bases from V and 2 from J; bases not matched to a gene: 7. Germline CDR1 is MNHGY and CDR2 is SVAAGI. CDR3 length: 16 residues. The CDR3 loop reads CASSSYRDRGNTEAFF. The CDR3 coding sequence is TGTGCCAGCAGTTCCTACCGGGACAGGGGTAACACTGAAGCTTTCTTT.

V is TRBV7-9 and J is TRBJ1-4, with D maybe TRBD1 (6 bases). The germline V gene encodes CDR1 SEHNR and CDR2 FQNEAQ (reference sequence). This CDR3 has 14 amino acids. The ends were cut back, 5 bases at V and 8 bases at J, with 15 bases in the middle. CDR3 in DNA: TGTGCCAGCAGCCCCGGACAGTACGAGGAAAAACTGTTTTTT. Amino acids: CASSPGQYEEKLFF.

For the CDR3, the DNA is TGTGCCAGCAGCTCCCCTCCGGGACTAGCGGACACAGATACGCAGTATTTT. Translated: CASSSPPGLADTDTQYF. This chain joins TRBV5-8 and TRBJ2-3; 11 bases agree with TRBD2. The CDR3 covers 17 residues. Germline V gene sequence: CDR1 SGHTS, CDR2 YDEGEE. V shed 3 bases and J 2 bases; nucleotides not matched to a gene: 8.

V is TRBV6-2 or TRBV6-3 and J is TRBJ2-1, with 15 bases lining up with TRBD2. The CDR3 covers 19 residues. Germline V gene data show CDR1 as MNHEY and CDR2 as SVGEGT. The V gene end was trimmed by 5 bases and the J gene end by 6 bases; junction bases not matched to a gene: 14. The CDR3 reads CASSRTPRTSGGATNEQFF. CDR3 sequence (DNA): TGTGCCAGCAGTCGCACCCCTAGGACTAGCGGGGGGGCCACCAATGAGCAGTTCTTC.

This chain connects TRBV2 to TRBJ1-2; the D is unclear. V lost 6 bases to trimming and J lost 0 bases, with 11 bases between them. The germline V gene encodes CDR1 SNHLY and CDR2 FYNNEI. CDR3 length: 14 amino acids. CDR3 in DNA: TGTGCCAGCAGCGCAAGGAGAGCTAACTATGGCTACACCTTC. It specifies CASSARRANYGYTF. The full variable domain, rest sourced from reference TRBV2 and TRBJ1-2, is EPEVTQTPSHQVTQMGQEVILRCVPISNHLYFYWYRQILGQKVEFLVSFYNNEISEKSEIFDDQFSVERPDGSNFTLKIRSTKLEDSAMYFCASSARRANYGYTFGSGTRLTVV.

This rearrangement joins TRBV11-2 to TRBJ2-7; no clear D gene. The V gene lost 2 bases and the J gene lost 3 bases, with 5 bases spanning the gap. This CDR3 region has 12 residues. Germline-derived CDR1 and CDR2 are SGHAT and FQNNGV. DNA of the CDR3: TGTGCCAGCAGCTTATCAGACTACGAGCAGTACTTC. Translation: CASSLSDYEQYF.

The chain is built from TRBV2 and TRBJ1-5, with TRBD1 matching over 7 bases. The CDR3 is 16 residues long. The germline V gene has CDR1 SNHLY and CDR2 FYNNEI. Germline trimming cut 5 bases from V and 0 bases from J; bases unmatched to any gene: 7. CDR3 amino acids: CASSRQGDASNQPQHF. For the CDR3, the DNA is TGTGCCAGCAGTCGACAGGGAGACGCTAGCAATCAGCCCCAGCATTTT.